A selection of T cell receptor beta chains follows, all from one sample in a study of cytomegalovirus exposure and HLA in healthy donors. Assay used: immunoSEQ multiplex PCR; TCRdb lists only in-frame clones, some missing. The sample's table shows 30,000 to 35,000 clones. Material for sequencing was PBMCs. The receptor set was obtained from a woman in her thirties or forties in good health and CMV-seropositive. The CDR3 runs from the conserved cysteine through the conserved F or W. Each record gives: V gene, J gene, D gene, CDR3 protein, CDR3 DNA. D genes are given only for firm matches.

>TRBV11-3|TRBJ2-1|.
CASSGRRNEQFF
TGTGCCAGCAGCGGGAGGCGGAATGAGCAGTTCTTC
>TRBV2|TRBJ2-7|.
CASNRQGGYEQYF
TGTGCCAGCAACCGACAGGGAGGCTACGAGCAGTACTTC
>TRBV7-9|TRBJ1-2|.
CASSLAGAGYTF
TGTGCCAGCAGCTTAGCGGGGGCAGGCTACACCTTC
>TRBV2|TRBJ1-4|.
CASRAQGSATNEKLFF
TGTGCCAGCAGAGCCCAGGGTAGTGCAACTAATGAAAAACTGTTTTTT
>TRBV7-9|TRBJ1-4|TRBD1
CASSLLTGEKLFF
TGTGCCAGCAGCCTGCTGACAGGGGAAAAACTGTTTTTT
>TRBV29-1|TRBJ1-2|TRBD1
CSALSGTGRSYTF
TGCAGCGCTCTCTCCGGGACAGGGCGCAGCTACACCTTC
>TRBV30|TRBJ2-1|TRBD2
CAWVTGTSGRAGEQFF
TGTGCCTGGGTCACCGGGACTAGCGGGAGGGCGGGTGAGCAGTTCTTC
>TRBV5-6|TRBJ2-7|TRBD2
CASSLGMWTSPIEEEQYF
TGTGCCAGCAGCTTGGGGATGTGGACTAGCCCTATTGAGGAGGAGCAGTACTTC
>TRBV7-2|TRBJ2-5|.
CASSSSGLRETQYF
TGTGCCAGCAGCTCATCGGGACTCAGAGAGACCCAGTACTTC
>TRBV7-2|TRBJ2-3|TRBD2
CASSLATGGVDTQYF
TGTGCCAGCAGCTTAGCGACGGGAGGGGTCGATACGCAGTATTTT
>TRBV6-6|TRBJ1-2|TRBD1
CASGEPGQGWYGYTF
TGTGCCAGCGGGGAACCGGGACAGGGATGGTATGGCTACACCTTC
>TRBV2|TRBJ1-1|TRBD1
CASSEVGGFEAFF
TGTGCCAGCAGTGAAGTAGGGGGCTTTGAAGCTTTCTTT
>TRBV5-1|TRBJ2-7|.
CASRPDKDYEQYF
TGCGCCAGCAGACCGGACAAGGACTACGAGCAGTACTTC
>TRBV5-6|TRBJ1-5|TRBD1
CASSPGTGFNQPQHF
TGTGCCAGCAGCCCCGGGACAGGATTCAATCAGCCCCAGCATTTT
>TRBV28|TRBJ2-7|TRBD1
CASRRGQALYEQYF
TGTGCCAGCAGGAGAGGACAGGCCCTCTACGAGCAGTACTTC
>TRBV29-1|TRBJ2-5|.
CSVDHRSTQYF
TGCAGCGTTGATCATCGGTCGACCCAGTACTTC
>TRBV11-1|TRBJ2-7|.
CASSSGPIYEQYF
TGTGCCAGCAGTTCGGGTCCAATCTACGAGCAGTACTTC
>TRBV5-4|TRBJ2-5|.
CASSLGLGTQYF
TGTGCCAGCAGCTTGGGGCTAGGGACCCAGTACTTC
>TRBV30|TRBJ2-5|.
CAWNSGEETQYF
TGTGCCTGGAATAGCGGTGAAGAGACCCAGTACTTC
>TRBV20-1|TRBJ2-5|.
CSAASETQYF
TGCAGTGCGGCATCAGAGACCCAGTACTTC
>TRBV18|TRBJ2-7|TRBD2
CASSPASGRTREQYF
TGTGCCAGCTCACCCGCCAGCGGGAGGACCAGAGAGCAGTACTTC
>TRBV19|TRBJ1-2|TRBD1
CASSIEPGQGGIGYTF
TGTGCCAGTAGTATAGAGCCGGGACAGGGGGGTATTGGCTACACCTTC
>TRBV9|TRBJ2-1|TRBD2
CASSVASGRTSYNEQFF
TGTGCCAGCAGCGTAGCAAGCGGGAGGACGTCCTACAATGAGCAGTTCTTC
>TRBV4-2|TRBJ1-5|.
CASSHPGQPQHF
TGTGCCAGCAGCCACCCAGGTCAGCCCCAGCATTTT
>TRBV6-5|TRBJ1-2|.
CASSRGGDGYTF
TGTGCCAGCAGTAGGGGGGGGGATGGCTACACCTTC
>TRBV18|TRBJ2-2|.
CASSRAATLTGELFF
TGTGCCAGCTCACGTGCCGCTACCCTTACCGGGGAGCTGTTTTTT
>TRBV7-2|TRBJ2-7|.
CASRLQGLFYEQYF
TGTGCCAGCAGGCTTCAGGGACTTTTCTACGAGCAGTACTTC
>TRBV5-1|TRBJ2-5|.
CASSPGHMYQETQYF
TGCGCCAGCAGTCCGGGACATATGTACCAAGAGACCCAGTACTTC
>TRBV10-2|TRBJ2-4|.
CASTGSMGQNIQYF
TGCGCCAGCACCGGATCTATGGGGCAAAACATTCAGTACTTC
>TRBV11-3|TRBJ2-1|TRBD2
CASSLDRGGTPNEQFF
TGTGCCAGCAGCTTAGATCGGGGGGGGACCCCTAATGAGCAGTTCTTC
>TRBV5-1|TRBJ2-5|.
CASSLREGAGETQYF
TGCGCCAGCAGCTTGAGGGAAGGGGCAGGAGAGACCCAGTACTTC
>TRBV27|TRBJ1-1|.
CASPRTRMNTEAFF
TGTGCCAGCCCAAGGACACGCATGAACACTGAAGCTTTCTTT
>TRBV23-1|TRBJ1-3|.
CASSAPTGKAGNTIYF
TGCGCCAGCAGTGCACCTACAGGGAAAGCTGGAAACACCATATATTTT
>TRBV28|TRBJ2-5|.
CASSPPTRETQYF
TGTGCCAGCAGTCCCCCTACCCGAGAGACCCAGTACTTC
>TRBV5-1|TRBJ1-4|.
CASSLGAGPNEKLFF
TGCGCCAGCAGCTTGGGAGCAGGGCCTAATGAAAAACTGTTTTTT
>TRBV9|TRBJ1-3|.
CASSVDRVSGNTIYF
TGTGCCAGCAGCGTAGATCGGGTCTCTGGAAACACCATATATTTT
>TRBV19|TRBJ2-1|.
CASRSSSYNEQFF
TGTGCCAGTAGGTCGAGCTCCTACAATGAGCAGTTCTTC
>TRBV6-5|TRBJ2-7|.
CASSYSIPSEQYF
TGTGCCAGCAGTTACTCGATACCCAGCGAGCAGTACTTC
>TRBV19|TRBJ2-1|TRBD2
CASSVGLAGNNEQFF
TGTGCCAGTAGTGTAGGCCTAGCGGGCAACAATGAGCAGTTCTTC
>TRBV4-3|TRBJ1-3|TRBD1
CASSQVPQGAVAHGNTIYF
TGCGCCAGCAGCCAAGTCCCTCAGGGGGCGGTTGCACATGGAAACACCATATATTTT
>TRBV19|TRBJ1-1|.
CASSIGAGNTEAFF
TGTGCCAGTAGTATAGGGGCGGGGAACACTGAAGCTTTCTTT
>TRBV27|TRBJ1-5|TRBD1
CASRLGQGGNQPQHF
TGTGCCAGCAGACTTGGACAGGGGGGCAATCAGCCCCAGCATTTT
>TRBV29-1|TRBJ2-5|.
CSVSPAGAGETQYF
TGCAGCGTTAGCCCGGCAGGGGCGGGAGAGACCCAGTACTTC